This record concerns one T cell receptor (beta chain) sequence. Its antigen target is currently unknown. Base qualities are missing; no much larger clone stands one base away. Taken from cysteine to phenylalanine, the CDR3 has 15 residues. Of all the DNA, just the CDR3 is kept, 45 bases in frame from base 1. The germline V gene (reference sequence) yields LGHDT for CDR1 and YNNKEL for CDR2. The V end gives up 1 base and the J end 3 bases, leaving 2 bases in the junction not matched to a gene. TCRbeta CDR3 regions were amplified from genomic DNA by means of the immunoSEQ Assay, a bias-controlled multiplex PCR. The paper's data handling went like this. The number of nucleated cells in each sample was estimated from the amplification of reference gene primers within the assay. Sequence reads were collapsed and filtered to measure the absolute abundance of every unique TCRbeta CDR3 rearrangement. Productive Simpson clonality was computed per sample as the square root of Simpson's diversity index over productive rearrangements. Here the immuneACCESS table is served through TCRdb, limited to in-frame sequences with V and J called. Missing clones are a known gap in these copies; in checked studies unresolved V genes cover under half, and the rest lacks a known reason. V and J calls and clone size are given by that table; D and trimming were obtained from the DNA. The sample table shows 65,000 to 80,000 clones, and approximately 90% are seen once. The top ten clones comprise approximately 4.5% of the sample.

The record originates from a study of blood T cell repertoires in COVID-19 (dated by TCRdb to about 2020). Looking at the study overall: Samples covering the acute and convalescent phases of COVID-19 were provided by collaborators in the United States, Italy and Spain. The prospective study material was composed of cDNA or gDNA derived from T cells, B-cell-depleted T cells, or PBMCs. The sample metadata nearly always contained a de-identified subject ID, COVID-19 status, age in years and sex. The repertoires were released in a freely available public database meant as a resource for research on the immune response to SARS-CoV-2. The samples were drawn from the first 160 participants of the ongoing ImmuneRACE study and from some 1,300 subjects provided by 6 global collaborators. Subjects who had been exposed to COVID-19, were actively infected with it, or had recovered from it provided the deeply sampled blood TCRbeta repertoires that made up the dataset. Where available, HLA class I and class II types were obtained from metadata supplied by the sample provider rather than from assay-based typing.

The paper's findings and limits, for the study overall: The quantity of clinical and demographic metadata differed by source and by participant and was supplied without curation.

The collaborating institutions used their own protocols to collect whole blood in K2EDTA tubes. For TCRbeta analysis, collaborators shipped samples as frozen whole blood, isolated PBMCs, or DNA extracted from either of those sample types. The chain is made from TRBV3-1 (or the pseudogene TRBV3-2) and TRBJ2-7; 11 bases in the middle match TRBD2. The sequence was obtained from a man in his fifties with active COVID-19. Material for sequencing was peripheral blood. Here the CDR3 is given as CASSQAGTSGYEQYF. The DNA reads TGTGCCAGCAGCCAAGCCGGGACTAGCGGCTACGAGCAGTACTTC.